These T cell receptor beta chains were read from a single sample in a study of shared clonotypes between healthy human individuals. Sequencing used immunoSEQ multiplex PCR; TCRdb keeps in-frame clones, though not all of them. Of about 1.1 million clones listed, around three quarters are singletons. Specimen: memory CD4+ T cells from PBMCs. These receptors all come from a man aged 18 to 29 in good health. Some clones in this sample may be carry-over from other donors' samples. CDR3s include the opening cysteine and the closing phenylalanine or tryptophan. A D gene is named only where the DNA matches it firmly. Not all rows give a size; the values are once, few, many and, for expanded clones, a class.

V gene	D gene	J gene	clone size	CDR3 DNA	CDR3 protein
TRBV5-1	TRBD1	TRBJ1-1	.	TGCGCCAGCAGCCTGACAGGGCCCACTGAAGCTTTCTTT	CASSLTGPTEAFF
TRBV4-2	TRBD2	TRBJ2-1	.	TGTGCCAGCAGCCATGTAGCGGGAGAGTACAATGAGCAGTTCTTC	CASSHVAGEYNEQFF
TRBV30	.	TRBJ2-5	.	TGTGCCTGGAGTGCCGGGGAGACCCAGTACTTC	CAWSAGETQYF
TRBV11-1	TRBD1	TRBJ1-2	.	TGTGCCAGCAGCTTAGCGGACAGGGTTGGCTACACCTTC	CASSLADRVGYTF
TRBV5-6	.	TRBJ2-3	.	TGTGCCAGCAGCTTTGGGGGGCGCGATACGCAGTATTTT	CASSFGGRDTQYF
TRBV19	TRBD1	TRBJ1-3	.	TGTGCCAGTAGTATAGTCGACAGGGCTTCTGGAAACACCATATATTTT	CASSIVDRASGNTIYF
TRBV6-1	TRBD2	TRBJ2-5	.	TGTGCCAGCACGGTGAGCGGGAGGGCAGAGACCCAGTACTTC	CASTVSGRAETQYF
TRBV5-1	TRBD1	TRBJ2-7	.	TGCGCCAGCAGCCGGGACAGGGGTTTAGAGCAGTACTTC	CASSRDRGLEQYF
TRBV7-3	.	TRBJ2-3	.	TGTGCCAGCAGCTTAATGGGGGTCTACACAGATACGCAGTATTTT	CASSLMGVYTDTQYF
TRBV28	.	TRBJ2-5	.	TGTGCCAGCAGTCAGGGAAAAGAGACCCAGTACTTC	CASSQGKETQYF
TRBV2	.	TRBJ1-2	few	TGTGCCAGCAGCATCTCAGGGAACCCCCCTAACTATGGCTACACCTTC	CASSISGNPPNYGYTF
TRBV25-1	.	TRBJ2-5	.	TGTGCCAGCAGTGAAAAAAGGCAAGAGACCCAGTACTTC	CASSEKRQETQYF
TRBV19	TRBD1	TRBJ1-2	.	TGTGCCAGTAGTCACAAACCGGGACAGGGACGACTGAACTATGGCTACACCTTC	CASSHKPGQGRLNYGYTF
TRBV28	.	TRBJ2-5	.	TGTGCCAGCAGTTCACCTGATAAAGGGGAAGAGACCCAGTACTTC	CASSSPDKGEETQYF
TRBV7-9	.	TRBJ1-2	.	TGTGCCAGCAGCTTAGGAGATTATGGCTACACCTTC	CASSLGDYGYTF
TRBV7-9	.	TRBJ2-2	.	TGTGCCAGCAGCTTAGTTGGTTGGCGGGAAATCACCGGGGAGCTGTTTTTT	CASSLVGWREITGELFF
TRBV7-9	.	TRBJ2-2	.	TGTGCCAGCAGCTTCGACCTATACACCGGGGAGCTGTTTTTT	CASSFDLYTGELFF
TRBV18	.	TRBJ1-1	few	TGTGCCAGCTCACCGCAGGGACACATGAACACTGAAGCTTTCTTT	CASSPQGHMNTEAFF
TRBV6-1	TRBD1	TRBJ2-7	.	TGTGCCAGCAGCTCTACGGGACAGGGGATCTACGAGCAGTACTTC	CASSSTGQGIYEQYF
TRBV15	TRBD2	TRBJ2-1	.	TGTGCCACCAGCAGAGATCGGACTAGCGGCTACAATGAGCAGTTCTTC	CATSRDRTSGYNEQFF
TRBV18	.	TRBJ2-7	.	TGTGCCAGCTCACCTTGGCCCGGGGAAGGGGAGCAGTACTTC	CASSPWPGEGEQYF
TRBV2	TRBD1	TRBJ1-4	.	TGTGCCAGCAGACTTTCAGGGGGCTCGGGAGAAAAACTGTTTTTT	CASRLSGGSGEKLFF
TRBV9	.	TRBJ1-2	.	TGTGCCAGCAGTCAAGGATCAGGAGCAGGAGGCTATGGCTACACCTTC	CASSQGSGAGGYGYTF
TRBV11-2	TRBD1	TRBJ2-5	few	TGTGCCAGCAGCTCGGGGGACAGGGGGCGAGAGACCCAGTACTTC	CASSSGDRGRETQYF
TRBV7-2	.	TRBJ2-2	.	TGTGCCAGCAGCTTAGTGCACGCCGGGGAGCTGTTTTTT	CASSLVHAGELFF
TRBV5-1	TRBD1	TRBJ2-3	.	TGCGCCAGCACCCTCTCCGAGACAGGGGGCGATACGCAGTATTTT	CASTLSETGGDTQYF
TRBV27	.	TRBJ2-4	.	TGTGCCAGCAGTTCACCCCGGGCCTTACCCAAAAACATTCAGTACTTC	CASSSPRALPKNIQYF
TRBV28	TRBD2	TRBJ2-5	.	TGTGCCACCACCCTAGCGGGAGCGGGGTCGGAGACCCAGTACTTC	CATTLAGAGSETQYF
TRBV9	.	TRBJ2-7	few	TGTGCCAGCAGCGTAGGGCCAGGGGGGTCCTACGAGCAGTACTTC	CASSVGPGGSYEQYF
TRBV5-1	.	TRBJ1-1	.	TGCGCCAGCGCTTACGGGAACACTGAAGCTTTCTTT	CASAYGNTEAFF
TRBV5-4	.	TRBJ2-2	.	TGTGCCAGCAGCTTTGGAGGTTCCGGGGAGCTGTTTTTT	CASSFGGSGELFF
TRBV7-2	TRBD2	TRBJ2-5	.	TGTGCCAGTCAAAGGGAGCTAGCGGGCATAGAGACCCAGTACTTC	CASQRELAGIETQYF
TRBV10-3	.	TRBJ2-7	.	TGTGCCATCAGTCACGACCTCTCCTACGAGCAGTACTTC	CAISHDLSYEQYF
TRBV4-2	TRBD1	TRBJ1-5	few	TGTGCCAGCAGCCAAGGGGGGACAGGGGCCTATCAGCCCCAGCATTTT	CASSQGGTGAYQPQHF
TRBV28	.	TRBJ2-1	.	TGTGCCAGCAGTTTGGGACGTAGGGGGTCCTACAATGAGCAGTTCTTC	CASSLGRRGSYNEQFF
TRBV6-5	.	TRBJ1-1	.	TGTGCCATCCAGGGGTCTGGTAGTACTGAAGCTTTCTTT	CAIQGSGSTEAFF
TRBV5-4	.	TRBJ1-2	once	TGTGCCAGCAGCCCCAGTCCAACAGGGTACAACTATGGCTACACCTTC	CASSPSPTGYNYGYTF
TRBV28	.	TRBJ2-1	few	TGTGCCAGCAGTAAGGGGGACACCCCATTGCAGTTCTTC	CASSKGDTPLQFF
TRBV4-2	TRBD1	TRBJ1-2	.	TGTGCCAGCAGCTTGACAGGGTATGGCTACACCTTC	CASSLTGYGYTF
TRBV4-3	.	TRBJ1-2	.	TGCGCCAGCAGCCAAGACCGGGGGTATGGCTACACCTTC	CASSQDRGYGYTF
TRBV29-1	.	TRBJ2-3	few	TGCAGCGTTGAAGGGGCAGGGAAGATGGGCACAGATACGCAGTATTTT	CSVEGAGKMGTDTQYF
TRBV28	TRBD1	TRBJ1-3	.	TGTGCCAGCAGGTCAGGGGGCGCGGAGGGAAACACCATATATTTT	CASRSGGAEGNTIYF
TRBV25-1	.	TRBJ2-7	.	TGTGCCAGCAGGAGGCCTTCGGGCTACGAGCAGTACTTC	CASRRPSGYEQYF
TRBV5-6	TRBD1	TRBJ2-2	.	TGTGCCAGCAGCAACGGACAGGCCAACACCGGGGAGCTGTTTTTT	CASSNGQANTGELFF
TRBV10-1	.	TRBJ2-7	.	TGCGCCAGCAGTGAACGGGTCAAGCCCTACGAGCAGTACTTC	CASSERVKPYEQYF
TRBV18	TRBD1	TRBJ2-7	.	TGTGCCAGCTCATCGGACAGGACCTACGAGCAGTACTTC	CASSSDRTYEQYF
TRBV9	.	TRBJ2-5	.	TGTGCCAGCAGCGTAGAGGGCAGAGTGGAGACCCAGTACTTC	CASSVEGRVETQYF
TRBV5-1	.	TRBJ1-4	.	TGCGCCAGCACCCGAATTGAGGGGGAAAAACTGTTTTTT	CASTRIEGEKLFF
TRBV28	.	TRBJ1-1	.	TGTGCCAGCAACCGAGGGCACCAGAACACTGAAGCTTTCTTT	CASNRGHQNTEAFF
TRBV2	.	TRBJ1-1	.	TGTGCCAGCCGGCGTATGCAGGAGACGAACACTGAAGCTTTCTTT	CASRRMQETNTEAFF
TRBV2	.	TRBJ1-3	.	TGTGCCAGCAGGTCCTCTTACTCTGGAAACACCATATATTTT	CASRSSYSGNTIYF
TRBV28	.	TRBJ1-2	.	TGTGCCAGCAGTTTGATTGGTAACTATGGCTACACCTTC	CASSLIGNYGYTF
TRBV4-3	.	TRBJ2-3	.	TGCGCCAGCAGCCAAGCCGACTGGGGGGATACGCAGTATTTT	CASSQADWGDTQYF
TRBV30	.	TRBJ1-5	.	TGTGCCTGGAGTGTAAGCGGGACATTCTTAGGTACGCCCCAGCATTTT	CAWSVSGTFLGTPQHF
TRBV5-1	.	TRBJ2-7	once	TGCGCCAGCAGCTTACAACCCCTCGGGACGGCCTACGAGCAGTACTTC	CASSLQPLGTAYEQYF